The rows below give T cell receptor beta chains drawn from one sample of a study of T cell responses to AZD1222 COVID-19 vaccine. Libraries were prepared by immunoSEQ multiplex PCR; TCRdb keeps only in-frame clonotypes and omits some of them. Of fewer than 150,000 clones in the sample, roughly 90% are singletons; the top ten hold under 6%. The sequences come from peripheral blood, collected 28 days after the second AZD1222 dose. Receptors were obtained from an adult who received the AZD1222 COVID-19 vaccine. CDR3s include the opening cysteine and the closing phenylalanine or tryptophan. Fields, in order: V gene, clone size, J gene, D gene, CDR3 protein, CDR3 DNA. D genes are given only for firm matches. Clone sizes are given selectively: once, few, many, or a class where the clone is expanded.

V gene: TRBV13
clone size: .
J gene: TRBJ1-5
D gene: TRBD1
CDR3 protein: CASSLTTGGAGQPQHF
CDR3 DNA: TGTGCCAGCAGCTTAACAACAGGGGGCGCGGGTCAGCCCCAGCATTTT

V gene: TRBV6-5
clone size: .
J gene: TRBJ1-1
D gene: .
CDR3 protein: CASSYRGLNTEAFF
CDR3 DNA: TGTGCCAGCAGTTACCGGGGATTGAACACTGAAGCTTTCTTT

V gene: TRBV4-1
clone size: .
J gene: TRBJ2-7
D gene: .
CDR3 protein: CASSQLAFPYEQYF
CDR3 DNA: TGCGCCAGCAGCCAACTAGCGTTCCCCTACGAGCAGTACTTC

V gene: TRBV13
clone size: .
J gene: TRBJ2-3
D gene: TRBD1
CDR3 protein: CASSLDRGRADTQYF
CDR3 DNA: TGTGCCAGCAGCTTAGACAGGGGTCGGGCAGATACGCAGTATTTT

V gene: TRBV29-1
clone size: .
J gene: TRBJ1-5
D gene: .
CDR3 protein: CSVGQGRQPQHF
CDR3 DNA: TGCAGCGTTGGTCAGGGGCGACAGCCCCAGCATTTT

V gene: TRBV2
clone size: .
J gene: TRBJ1-1
D gene: .
CDR3 protein: CARIIVAIAANEAFF
CDR3 DNA: TGTGCCAGAATAATAGTGGCGATAGCCGCCAATGAAGCTTTCTTT

V gene: TRBV30
clone size: .
J gene: TRBJ1-4
D gene: TRBD1
CDR3 protein: CAWTPWGTEYEKLFF
CDR3 DNA: TGTGCCTGGACTCCCTGGGGGACAGAATATGAAAAACTGTTTTTT

V gene: TRBV3-1/TRBV3-2
clone size: .
J gene: TRBJ2-1
D gene: .
CDR3 protein: CASSRTGGTNEQFF
CDR3 DNA: TGTGCCAGCAGCCGTACTGGGGGGACTAATGAGCAGTTCTTC

V gene: TRBV6-6
clone size: once
J gene: TRBJ2-7
D gene: TRBD1
CDR3 protein: CASIDRGGSYEQYF
CDR3 DNA: TGTGCCAGCATAGACAGGGGGGGCTCCTACGAGCAGTACTTC

V gene: TRBV5-4
clone size: .
J gene: TRBJ2-7
D gene: TRBD1
CDR3 protein: CASSLTTGFGEQYF
CDR3 DNA: TGTGCCAGCAGCTTAACGACAGGGTTCGGGGAGCAGTACTTC

V gene: TRBV3-1/TRBV3-2
clone size: .
J gene: TRBJ1-2
D gene: TRBD1
CDR3 protein: CASSPTGVYGYTF
CDR3 DNA: TGTGCCAGCAGCCCGACAGGGGTCTATGGCTACACCTTC

V gene: TRBV7-9
clone size: once
J gene: TRBJ1-6
D gene: .
CDR3 protein: CASRPPSGGNSPLHF
CDR3 DNA: TGTGCCAGCAGACCTCCATCCGGGGGCAATTCACCCCTCCACTTT

V gene: TRBV5-1
clone size: .
J gene: TRBJ1-1
D gene: TRBD1
CDR3 protein: CASSLGTGEREAFF
CDR3 DNA: TGCGCCAGCAGCTTGGGTACAGGGGAACGGGAAGCTTTCTTT

V gene: TRBV21-1
clone size: .
J gene: TRBJ2-7
D gene: .
CDR3 protein: CASSKEFNAPYEQYF
CDR3 DNA: TGTGCCAGCAGCAAAGAGTTTAACGCCCCTTACGAGCAGTACTTC

V gene: TRBV6-5
clone size: .
J gene: TRBJ1-5
D gene: .
CDR3 protein: CASSQGLWSNQPQHF
CDR3 DNA: TGTGCCAGCAGCCAGGGGCTCTGGAGCAATCAGCCCCAGCATTTT

V gene: TRBV4-1
clone size: once
J gene: TRBJ1-3
D gene: .
CDR3 protein: CASSQQRVERVRVTGNTIYF
CDR3 DNA: TGCGCCAGCAGCCAACAACGAGTAGAAAGGGTTCGGGTAACGGGAAACACCATATATTTT

V gene: TRBV5-1
clone size: once
J gene: TRBJ1-2
D gene: .
CDR3 protein: CASSLAGEGGYTF
CDR3 DNA: TGCGCCAGCAGCTTGGCTGGGGAGGGAGGCTACACCTTC